This entry lists 17 T cell receptor beta chains sequenced from one sample in a study of T-cell memory formation after mild COVID-19. In TCRdb, the 5' RACE reads were re-called with MiXCR into one record per CDR3 protein. This repertoire shows roughly 150,000 distinct CDR3 sequences, about 14% found once; its top ten account for roughly 15%. The specimen was PBMCs or a T cell subset sorted from them (not recorded which). All receptors derive from an adult woman who had mild COVID-19 (a few samples of this study predate the infection). Cell type and time point are not known.

This clonotype has just a few counts. The chain is built from TRBV7-8 and TRBJ2-1, with 12 bases aligning to TRBD2. With V trimmed by 6 bases and J by 9 bases, 12 bases remained unmatched. The CDR3 extends over 16 amino acids. Germline-derived CDR1 and CDR2 are SGHVS and FQNEAQ. The CDR3 region has the DNA TGTGCCAGCAGGACGCGACTAGCGGGGGACCGGGGTGAGCAGTTCTTC. As protein: CASRTRLAGDRGEQFF.

A few counts support this clonotype. The V gene is TRBV7-2, the J gene TRBJ1-1, with TRBD1 as a possible D gene (5 bases). Per the germline V gene, CDR1 is SGHTA and CDR2 is FQGNSA. V shed 1 base and J shed 5 bases, with 14 bases lying between them. This CDR3 spans 15 amino acids. The CDR3 coding sequence is TGTGCCAGCAGCTTAGTGGACTGGGGACGGACTGAAGCTTTCTTT. Protein sequence: CASSLVDWGRTEAFF.

This clonotype came up a few times. This chain links TRBV4-1 with TRBJ2-4; 7 nucleotides match TRBD1. Germline assignment: CDR1 MGHRA and CDR2 YSYEKL. This CDR3 is built from 17 residues. The junction had 10 bases not matched to a gene; V was cut back by 3 bases and J by 2 bases. The CDR3 nucleotides are TGCGCCAGCAGCCAGGGACGACACAGGGGAACCAAAAACATTCAGTACTTC. Translated: CASSQGRHRGTKNIQYF.

The chain carries TRBV27 and TRBJ2-7; 13 nucleotides align to TRBD2. Germline V gene sequence: CDR1 MNHEY, CDR2 SMNVEV (reference sequence). The CDR3 length is 15 residues. The V and J ends lost 5 bases and 4 bases, in that order; junction bases with no gene match: 5. In DNA form, the CDR3 reads TGTGCCAGCAGTCCTAGACTAGCGGGGGGTTACGAGCAGTACTTC. It codes for CASSPRLAGGYEQYF.

This clonotype was detected only a few times. The V gene is TRBV12-3 or TRBV12-4, the J gene TRBJ1-2; D is unresolved. The ends were cut back, 6 bases at V and 0 bases at J, with 17 bases in the middle. There are 16 residues in the CDR3. Written as DNA, the CDR3 is TGTGCCAGCAGCGTCGTAGGTTATACGACTAACTATGGCTACACCTTC. This encodes CASSVVGYTTNYGYTF.

The J gene is TRBJ2-5, the V gene TRBV7-6, with unresolved D. V lost 2 bases and J lost 5, with 12 bases in between. The CDR3 has 14 amino acids. Germline CDR1 SGHVS, CDR2 FNYEAQ. As DNA, the CDR3 is TGTGCCAGCAGCTTAAGTCAGCGTGGGGAGACCCAGTACTTC. Its protein product is CASSLSQRGETQYF.

This chain uses TRBV24-1 with TRBJ2-1; 7 bases map to TRBD1. Germline CDR1 KGHDR, CDR2 SFDVKD. CDR3 size: 14 residues. The junction had 4 bases not matched to a gene; V was cut back by 7 bases and J by 2 bases. The CDR3 DNA sequence: TGTGCCACCAGACAGGGGACGGCCTACAATGAGCAGTTCTTC. Its protein is CATRQGTAYNEQFF.

This clonotype has just a few counts. This sequence joins TRBV7-3 and TRBJ1-6; no clear D gene. Between the trimmed V and J ends, which lost 3 bases and 7 bases, there was a span of 13 bases. The CDR3 has 15 residues. Germline V gene data show CDR1 as SGHTA and CDR2 as FQGTGA. CDR3 nucleotides: TGTGCCAGCAGCTTGTTGGGAGCTTCCAATTCACCCCTCCACTTT. It codes for CASSLLGASNSPLHF. The full variable domain, its missing parts supplied by reference TRBV7-3 and TRBJ1-6, is GAGVSQTPSNKVTEKGKYVELRCDPISGHTALYWYRQSLGQGPEFLIYFQGTGAADDSGLPNDRFFAVRPEGSVSTLKIQRTERGDSAVYLCASSLLGASNSPLHFGNGTRLTVT.

The chain is built from TRBV13 and TRBJ2-3, with 9 bases identical to TRBD2. V shed 4 bases and J 6 bases; nucleotides not matched to a gene: 14. The CDR3 consists of 17 residues. Germline V gene sequence: CDR1 PRHDT, CDR2 FYEKMQ (reference sequence). The chain's CDR3 is CASSSPPRGGARDTQYF. The DNA for the CDR3 is TGTGCCAGCAGCTCCCCTCCCCGCGGGGGGGCCCGTGATACGCAGTATTTT.

The chain employs TRBV30 and TRBJ2-5; 10 bases are a match to TRBD1. The CDR3 consists of 13 residues. J gave up 5 bases and V 4 bases, and 4 bases lay outside the gene matches. CDR1 is GTSNPN and CDR2 is SVGIG in the germline V gene (reference sequence). The CDR3 DNA sequence: TGTGCCTGGACCCGACAGGGGGCTGAGACCCAGTACTTC. This encodes CAWTRQGAETQYF. Full variable domain (outside the CDR3, taken from reference TRBV30 and TRBJ2-5): SQTIHQWPATLVQPVGSPLSLECTVEGTSNPNLYWYRQAAGRGLQLLFYSVGIGQISSEVPQNLSASRPQDRQFILSSKKLLLSDSGFYLCAWTRQGAETQYFGPGTRLLVL.

V and J are TRBV7-9 and TRBJ2-6; D might be TRBD1 (5 bases). Per the germline V gene, CDR1 is SEHNR and CDR2 is FQNEAQ (reference sequence). V dropped 5 bases and J dropped 2 bases, with 19 bases sitting between them. The CDR3 spans 18 residues. CDR3 nucleotide sequence: TGTGCCAGCAGCCCAGGGCCCATTCACCAGACTGGGGCCAACGTCCTGACTTTC. This gives the protein CASSPGPIHQTGANVLTF.

This clonotype has only a few counts. V gene TRBV4-3 combines with J gene TRBJ2-1; D is unresolved. Per germline, CDR1 LGHNA and CDR2 YSLEER. The germline V and J ends were trimmed by 0 bases and 1 base, with 7 bases remaining between them. The CDR3 spans 15 residues. The CDR3 region is CASSQDGESYNEQFF. The CDR3 nucleotides are TGCGCCAGCAGCCAAGACGGCGAGTCCTACAATGAGCAGTTCTTC.

This clonotype showed up just once. The rearrangement joins TRBV11-2 to TRBJ1-6; D is uncertain. The CDR3 is made up of 14 amino acids. Trimming removed 7 bases from V and 6 bases from J, with 13 bases in between. Germline CDR1 is SGHAT and CDR2 is FQNNGV. The CDR3 reads CASNDNWGNSPLHF. CDR3 bases: TGTGCCAGCAACGACAATTGGGGTAATTCACCCCTCCACTTT. The variable domain in full, with the rest retrieved from reference TRBV11-2 and TRBJ1-6, is EAGVAQSPRYKIIEKRQSVAFWCNPISGHATLYWYQQILGQGPKLLIQFQNNGVVDDSQLPKDRFSAERLKGVDSTLKIQPAKLEDSAVYLCASNDNWGNSPLHFGNGTRLTVT.

The chain couples TRBV2 to TRBJ2-7, with 9 bases lining up with TRBD1. Germline V gene sequence: CDR1 SNHLY, CDR2 FYNNEI. After removal of 4 bases from V and 3 bases from J, the junction contained 10 bases not matched to a gene. This CDR3 is 16 amino acids long. Written as DNA, the CDR3 is TGTGCCAGCAGTGCGTGGGCGGGACAGGGTTACTACGAGCAGTACTTC. This encodes CASSAWAGQGYYEQYF.

This chain uses TRBV5-6 with TRBJ2-1; TRBD2 matches at 12 bases. Trimming removed 4 bases from V and 12 bases from J; junction bases left unmatched: 11. The CDR3 loop spans 15 amino acids. CDR1 is SGHDT, CDR2 YYEEEE, per germline. CDR3 sequence reads: CASSENPGLAGWQFF. CDR3 nucleotides: TGTGCCAGCAGCGAAAACCCGGGACTAGCGGGTTGGCAGTTCTTC.

J is TRBJ2-7 and V is TRBV19, with 9 bases fitting TRBD1. V lost 6 bases, J lost 0 bases, and 6 bases stayed unmatched. CDR1 and CDR2 (germline): LNHDA, SQIVND (reference sequence). This CDR3 region has 15 residues. The CDR3 DNA sequence: TGTGCCAGTAGACGGACAGGGGCAAGCTCCTACGAGCAGTACTTC. This gives the protein CASRRTGASSYEQYF. Complete variable domain (other parts from reference TRBV19 and TRBJ2-7): DGGITQSPKYLFRKEGQNVTLSCEQNLNHDAMYWYRQDPGQGLRLIYYSQIVNDFQKGDIAEGYSVSREKKESFPLTVTSAQKNPTAFYLCASRRTGASSYEQYFGPGTRLTVT.

The rearrangement joins TRBV7-2 to TRBJ1-2, with 9 bases aligning to TRBD1. Germline trimming cut 6 bases from V and 2 bases from J; bases unmatched to any gene: 10. CDR3 length: 16 amino acids. The germline CDR1 and CDR2 sequences are SGHTA and FQGNSA. This CDR3 reads CASRKNRDRVNYGYTF. The CDR3 nucleotides read TGTGCCAGCAGAAAGAACCGGGACAGGGTCAACTATGGCTACACCTTC. The full variable domain, rest sourced from reference TRBV7-2 and TRBJ1-2, is GAGVSQSPSNKVTEKGKDVELRCDPISGHTALYWYRQSLGQGLEFLIYFQGNSAPDKSGLPSDRFSAERTGGSVSTLTIQRTQQEDSAVYLCASRKNRDRVNYGYTFGSGTRLTVV.